Listed below are T cell receptor beta chains from one sample, sequenced in a study of shared clonotypes between healthy human individuals. TCRdb keeps only in-frame clones here, not all; method: immunoSEQ multiplex PCR. This table has approximately 500,000 clones, about 85% appearing once. Sequenced sample: PBMCs. The receptors derive from a woman in her thirties or forties in good health. Some clones in this sample may be carry-over from other donors' samples. CDR3s include the opening cysteine and the closing phenylalanine or tryptophan. D genes are given only for firm matches. Clone size is shown for a subset of rows, as once, few, many or a class of expanded clone.

>TRBJ2-7|TRBD2|TRBV27|-
TGTGCCAGCAGTTTGTCGACTAGCCCCCCGAACGAGCAGTACTTC
CASSLSTSPPNEQYF
>TRBJ2-1|TRBD2|TRBV5-1|-
TGCGCCAGCGGCTTGGATAGCGGGGGTGATGAGCAGTTCTTC
CASGLDSGGDEQFF
>TRBJ2-7|-|TRBV18|-
TGTGCCAGCTCGGCGGGACAGCACGAGCAGTACTTC
CASSAGQHEQYF
>TRBJ2-1|-|TRBV29-1|-
TGCAGCGTTGAAAAGGGGCGGAGAAGCTCCTACAATGAGCAGTTCTTC
CSVEKGRRSSYNEQFF
>TRBJ2-7|-|TRBV7-3|-
TGTGCCAGCAGCTTACTTGTGGGAGCCCAGTACGAGCAGTACTTC
CASSLLVGAQYEQYF
>TRBJ1-3|-|TRBV28|-
TGTGCCAGCAGTGAATGGGGGTTCAGTGGAAACACCATATATTTT
CASSEWGFSGNTIYF
>TRBJ1-1|-|TRBV15|few
TGTGCCACCAGCAGAGATTTCACTGAAGCTTTCTTT
CATSRDFTEAFF
>TRBJ2-7|-|TRBV18|-
TGTGCCAGCTCACCACAGGGCAGCTCCTACGAGCAGTACTTC
CASSPQGSSYEQYF
>TRBJ1-5|-|TRBV2|-
TGTGCCAGCAGTGAAGGACCGGGAAGGCCTCAGCCCCAGCATTTT
CASSEGPGRPQPQHF
>TRBJ1-1|-|TRBV2|-
TGTGCCAGCACCGAATGGATGGCTGCTTTCTTT
CASTEWMAAFF
>TRBJ1-5|-|TRBV7-2|-
TGTGCCAGCAGCCGCGACTGGAGCAATCAGCCCCAGCATTTT
CASSRDWSNQPQHF
>TRBJ2-2|TRBD2|TRBV7-7|-
TGTGCCAGCAGCTTCAGCCCAGGGACTAGCGTCGTCGGGGAGCTGTTTTTT
CASSFSPGTSVVGELFF
>TRBJ1-5|-|TRBV6-5|once
TGTGCCAGCAGTTACGGTAGCAATCAGCCCCAGCATTTT
CASSYGSNQPQHF
>TRBJ2-1|-|TRBV1|-
TGCACCAGCAGCGAAGTTAGCGGGAACGGCAATGAGCAGTTCTTC
CTSSEVSGNGNEQFF
>TRBJ2-7|-|TRBV5-6|-
TGTGCCAGCAGCCTACCGGGGTACGAGCAGTACTTC
CASSLPGYEQYF
>TRBJ2-7|TRBD2|TRBV5-5|-
TGTGCCAGCAGCTTGGGGCTAGCGGGAACCGAGCAGTACTTC
CASSLGLAGTEQYF
>TRBJ2-3|TRBD1|TRBV29-1|-
TGCAGCGTTGAAACAGGGGGCGATACGCAGTATTTT
CSVETGGDTQYF
>TRBJ1-3|TRBD1|TRBV7-9|few
TGTGCCAGCAGCTTAGCGAGAATTGCAGGGGGCGAGGTCTACACCATATATTTT
CASSLARIAGGEVYTIYF
>TRBJ2-3|-|TRBV23-1|-
TGCGCCAGCAGTCAATCGTGGACTCAAACTAGGGGCACAGATACGCAGTATTTT
CASSQSWTQTRGTDTQYF
>TRBJ2-5|-|TRBV7-3|-
TGTGCCAGCAGCGCCCAGGGTACGGGGACCCAGTACTTC
CASSAQGTGTQYF
>TRBJ1-4|TRBD1|TRBV5-4|-
TGTGCCAGCAGTTCCCGACAGGGAGCAACTAATGAAAAACTGTTTTTT
CASSSRQGATNEKLFF
>TRBJ1-4|TRBD1|TRBV7-9|once
TGTGCCAGCAGCTTGGCAGGGGGTAGTGAAAAACTGTTTTTT
CASSLAGGSEKLFF
>TRBJ2-1|-|TRBV20-1|-
TGCAGTGCCCAAGGGGGTAATGAGCAGTTCTTC
CSAQGGNEQFF
>TRBJ2-3|TRBD2|TRBV4-2|-
TGTGCCAGCAGCCAAGAGGGGACTAGCGGGAGTGCGGGAGATACGCAGTATTTT
CASSQEGTSGSAGDTQYF
>TRBJ1-2|-|TRBV7-3|-
TGTGCCAGCAGCCCAGACAGGATTGTTGGCTACACCTTC
CASSPDRIVGYTF
>TRBJ2-7|-|TRBV27|-
TGTGCCAGCAGTGCGGGGTACTCCTACGAGCAGTACTTC
CASSAGYSYEQYF
>TRBJ1-2|TRBD1|TRBV6-5|-
TGTGCCAGCAGGCCGGGACAGGGGATAGGCGGCTACACCTTC
CASRPGQGIGGYTF
>TRBJ2-7|TRBD2|TRBV28|-
TGTGCCAGCAGTCAACAGACTAGCCTCTACGAGCAGTACTTC
CASSQQTSLYEQYF
>TRBJ2-3|-|TRBV5-4|-
TGTGCCAGCAGCTTGAGGGGCGGGACAGATACGCAGTATTTT
CASSLRGGTDTQYF
>TRBJ2-2|TRBD2|TRBV4-1|-
TGCGCCAGCAGCCGCCTAGCGGGCCCGAACACCGGGGAGCTGTTTTTC
CASSRLAGPNTGELFF
>TRBJ2-6|-|TRBV6-6|-
TGTGCCAGCAGCCCAGTTGGAGGGGCCAACGTCCTGACTTTC
CASSPVGGANVLTF
>TRBJ1-2|-|TRBV10-3|-
TGTGCCATCAGTGGACAAGACGAGAGGGGCTATGGCTACACCTTC
CAISGQDERGYGYTF
>TRBJ2-1|-|TRBV12-2|-
TGTGCAAGTCAGCCCGAGGAGGGGGAGGGCCTCACTGAGCAGTTCTTC
CASQPEEGEGLTEQFF
>TRBJ2-2|TRBD2|TRBV28|-
TGTGCCAGCAGTCCGACTAGCTCGCAGGCCGGGGAGCTGTTTTTT
CASSPTSSQAGELFF
>TRBJ1-5|-|TRBV19|few
TGTGCCAGTAGTCCGGGGACCAGAGTCGATCAGCCCCAGCATTTT
CASSPGTRVDQPQHF
>TRBJ2-5|-|TRBV11-2|-
TGTGCCAGCGGACCGAGGGAGACCCAGTACTTC
CASGPRETQYF
>TRBJ2-5|-|TRBV7-8|few
TGTGCCAGCAGCTTAATACGATCGGGGGAGACCCAGTACTTC
CASSLIRSGETQYF
>TRBJ2-3|-|TRBV7-8|few
TGTGCCAGCAGCTTAGTGGGTAGCGGCGATACGCAGTATTTT
CASSLVGSGDTQYF
>TRBJ2-1|-|TRBV10-1|-
TGCGCCAGCAGTGATGGAGGGAGAGGGGGTGAGCAGTTCTTC
CASSDGGRGGEQFF
>TRBJ2-2|TRBD2|TRBV25-1|few
TGTGCCAGCGGGGGACTAGATAGAGACACCGGGGAGCTGTTTTTT
CASGGLDRDTGELFF
>TRBJ2-5|TRBD1|TRBV18|-
TGTGCCAGCTCACAAGACAGGGGACGGAGGCAAGAGACCCAGTACTTC
CASSQDRGRRQETQYF
>TRBJ1-3|-|TRBV6-5|-
TGTGCCAGCAGTTACTCGATGGGCGTTCCTGGAAACACCATATATTTT
CASSYSMGVPGNTIYF
>TRBJ1-5|-|TRBV4-1|once
TGCGCCAGCAGCCAAAAAGCGACAGGAAATCAGCCCCAGCATTTT
CASSQKATGNQPQHF
>TRBJ2-1|-|TRBV7-9|few
TGTGCCAGCAGCCTGCGAGGTTACTCCTCCTACAATGAGCAGTTCTTC
CASSLRGYSSYNEQFF
>TRBJ2-5|-|TRBV5-4|-
TGTGCCAGCAGCCCTTCTAACCAAGAGACCCAGTACTTC
CASSPSNQETQYF
>TRBJ2-7|-|TRBV7-2|-
TGTGCCAGCAGCTTAGCTGGAGCGAACTACTACGAGCAGTACTTC
CASSLAGANYYEQYF
>TRBJ2-1|-|TRBV5-6|-
TGTGCCAGCAGCCTCGAGGGTGAGCAGTTCTTC
CASSLEGEQFF
>TRBJ1-2|-|TRBV15|-
TGTGCCACCAGCAGAGATTATGGGATAGGCTATGGCTACACCTTC
CATSRDYGIGYGYTF
>TRBJ1-1|-|TRBV25-1|-
TGTGCCAGCAGACGCAACACTGAAGCTTTCTTT
CASRRNTEAFF
>TRBJ2-7|-|TRBV29-1|-
TGCAGCGTTGGGGAACCTCCCTACGAGCAGTACTTC
CSVGEPPYEQYF
>TRBJ2-7|-|TRBV9|-
TGTGCCAGCAGCGTAGCTCCGGACGAGACCTACGAGCAGTACTTC
CASSVAPDETYEQYF
>TRBJ2-5|-|TRBV5-1|-
TGCGCCAGCAGCCCTGGCGGGGTGGGGCAAGAGACCCAGTACTTC
CASSPGGVGQETQYF
>TRBJ2-2|TRBD1|TRBV27|few
TGTGCCAGCAAGATCGGACAGGTCTACGGGGAGCTGTTTTTT
CASKIGQVYGELFF
>TRBJ1-5|-|TRBV28|-
TGTGCCAGCAGTTTAGTGGGCGTGGACCAGCCCCAGCATTTT
CASSLVGVDQPQHF
>TRBJ1-2|-|TRBV6-5|-
TGTGCCAGCAGCCGAGGAGCCAGGGCTGGCTACACCTTC
CASSRGARAGYTF
>TRBJ2-3|TRBD2|TRBV6-1|-
TGTGCCAGCAGTGAAACCCTCGGGGGCGGGAGGTCCACAGATACGCAGTATTTT
CASSETLGGGRSTDTQYF
>TRBJ2-1|TRBD2|TRBV5-1|-
TGCGCCAGCAGCTGGACCGGGACTAGCGTCAATGAGCAGTTCTTC
CASSWTGTSVNEQFF